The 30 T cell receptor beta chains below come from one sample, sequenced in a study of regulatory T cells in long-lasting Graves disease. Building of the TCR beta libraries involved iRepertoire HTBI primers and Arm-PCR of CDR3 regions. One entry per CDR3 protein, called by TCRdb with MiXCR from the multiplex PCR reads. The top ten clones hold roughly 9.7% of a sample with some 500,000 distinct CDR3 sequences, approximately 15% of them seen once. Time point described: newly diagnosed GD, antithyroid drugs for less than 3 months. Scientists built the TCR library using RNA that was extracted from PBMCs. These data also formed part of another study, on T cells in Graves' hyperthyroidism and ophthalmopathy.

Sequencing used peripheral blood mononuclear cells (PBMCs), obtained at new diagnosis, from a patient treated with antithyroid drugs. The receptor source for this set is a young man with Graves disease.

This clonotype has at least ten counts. The CDR3 loop is CASSAFGTLNEQFF. The CDR3 nucleotides are TGTGCCAGCAGTGCGTTCGGGACGCTGAATGAGCAGTTCTTC. V is TRBV6-1 and J is TRBJ2-1; possibly TRBD1 or TRBD2 for D (5 bases each). Trimming removed 4 bases from V and 7 bases from J, with 14 bases in between. This CDR3 contains 14 residues. Germline CDR1 and CDR2: MNHNS and SASEGT.

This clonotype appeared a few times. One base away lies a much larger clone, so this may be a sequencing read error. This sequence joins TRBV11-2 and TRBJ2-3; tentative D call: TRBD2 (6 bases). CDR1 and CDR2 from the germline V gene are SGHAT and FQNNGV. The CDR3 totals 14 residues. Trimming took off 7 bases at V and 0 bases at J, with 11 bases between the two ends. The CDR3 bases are TGTGCCAGCACCCGGGACTTCAGCACAGATACGCAGTATTTT. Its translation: CASTRDFSTDTQYF.

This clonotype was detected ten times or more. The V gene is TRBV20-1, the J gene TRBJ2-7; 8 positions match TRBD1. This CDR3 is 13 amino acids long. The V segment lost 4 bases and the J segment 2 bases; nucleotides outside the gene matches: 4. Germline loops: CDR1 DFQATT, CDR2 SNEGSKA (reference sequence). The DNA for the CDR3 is TGCAGTGCTACCGGGACAGGAACCTACGAGCAGTACTTC. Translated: CSATGTGTYEQYF.

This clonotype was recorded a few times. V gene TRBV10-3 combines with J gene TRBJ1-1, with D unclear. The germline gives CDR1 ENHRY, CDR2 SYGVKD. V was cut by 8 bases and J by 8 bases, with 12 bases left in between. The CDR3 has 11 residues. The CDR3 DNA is TGTGCCATCCGTGGAGTGGGAGAAGCTTTCTTT. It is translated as CAIRGVGEAFF.

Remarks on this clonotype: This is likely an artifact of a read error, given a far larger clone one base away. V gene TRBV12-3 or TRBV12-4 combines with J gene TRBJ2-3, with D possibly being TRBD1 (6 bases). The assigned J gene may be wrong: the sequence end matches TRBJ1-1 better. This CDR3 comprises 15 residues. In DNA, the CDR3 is TGTGCCAGCAGTTTACAGGGGAGGTTAAGCAGTGAAGCTTTCTTT. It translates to CASSLQGRLSSEAFF.

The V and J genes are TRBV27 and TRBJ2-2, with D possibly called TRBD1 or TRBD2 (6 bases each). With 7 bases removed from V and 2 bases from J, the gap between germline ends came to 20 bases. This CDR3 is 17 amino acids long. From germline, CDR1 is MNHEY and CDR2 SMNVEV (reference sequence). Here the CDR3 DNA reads TGTGCCAGCACTTCCTTAGGCGGGACACGAAACACCGGGGAGCTGTTTTTT. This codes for CASTSLGGTRNTGELFF.

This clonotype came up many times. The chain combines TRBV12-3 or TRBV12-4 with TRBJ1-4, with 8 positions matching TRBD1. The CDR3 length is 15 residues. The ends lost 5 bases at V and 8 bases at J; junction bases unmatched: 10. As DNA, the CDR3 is TGTGCCAGCAGTCCCGGGACAGGTCGTTACGAAAAACTGTTTTTT. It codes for CASSPGTGRYEKLFF.

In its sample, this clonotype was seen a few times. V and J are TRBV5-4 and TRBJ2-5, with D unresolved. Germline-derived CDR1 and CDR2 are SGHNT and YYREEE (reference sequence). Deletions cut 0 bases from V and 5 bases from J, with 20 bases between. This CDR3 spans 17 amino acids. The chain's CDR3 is CASSLGELWGTRETQYF. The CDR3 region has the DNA TGTGCCAGCAGCTTGGGGGAACTCTGGGGTACAAGGGAGACCCAGTACTTC.

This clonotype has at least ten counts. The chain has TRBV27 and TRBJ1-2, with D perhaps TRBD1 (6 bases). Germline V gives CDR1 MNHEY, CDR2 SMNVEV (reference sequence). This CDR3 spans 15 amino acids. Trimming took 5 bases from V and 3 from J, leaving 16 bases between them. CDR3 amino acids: CASSPNPTGHYGYTF. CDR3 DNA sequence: TGTGCCAGCAGTCCAAACCCGACAGGACACTATGGCTACACCTTC.

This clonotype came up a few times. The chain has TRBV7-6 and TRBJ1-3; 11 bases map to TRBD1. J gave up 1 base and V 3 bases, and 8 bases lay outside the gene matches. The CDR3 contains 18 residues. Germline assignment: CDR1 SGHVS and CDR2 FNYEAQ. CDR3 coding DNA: TGTGCCAGCAGCTTGGGACAGGGGGTCTCGAGGTCTGGAAACACCATATATTTT. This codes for CASSLGQGVSRSGNTIYF.

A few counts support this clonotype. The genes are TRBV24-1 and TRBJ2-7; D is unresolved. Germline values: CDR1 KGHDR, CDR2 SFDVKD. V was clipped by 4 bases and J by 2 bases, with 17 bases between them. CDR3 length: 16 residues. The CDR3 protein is CATSDPTPQGTYEQYF. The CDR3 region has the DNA TGTGCCACCAGTGACCCGACGCCCCAAGGCACCTACGAGCAGTACTTC.

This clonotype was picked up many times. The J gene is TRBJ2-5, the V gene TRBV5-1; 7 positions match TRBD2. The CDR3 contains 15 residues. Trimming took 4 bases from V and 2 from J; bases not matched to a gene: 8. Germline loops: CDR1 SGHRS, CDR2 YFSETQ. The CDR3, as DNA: TGCGCCAGCAGCCGAGCCGCTAGCGGACAAGAGACCCAGTACTTC. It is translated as CASSRAASGQETQYF.

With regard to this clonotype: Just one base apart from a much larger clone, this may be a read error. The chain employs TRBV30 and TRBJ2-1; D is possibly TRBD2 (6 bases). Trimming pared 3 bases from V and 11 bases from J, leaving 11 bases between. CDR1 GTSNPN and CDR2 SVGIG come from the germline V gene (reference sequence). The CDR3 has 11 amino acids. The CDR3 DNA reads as TGTGCCTGGAGGACTAGGCGTAAGCAGTTCTTC. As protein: CAWRTRRKQFF.

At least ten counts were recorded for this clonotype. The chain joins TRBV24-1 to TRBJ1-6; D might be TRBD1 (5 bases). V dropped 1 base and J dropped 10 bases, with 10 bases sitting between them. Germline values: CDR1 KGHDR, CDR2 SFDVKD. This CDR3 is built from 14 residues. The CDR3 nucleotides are TGTGCCACCAGTGATTTCGACGGGGGATCACCCCTCCACTTT. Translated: CATSDFDGGSPLHF.

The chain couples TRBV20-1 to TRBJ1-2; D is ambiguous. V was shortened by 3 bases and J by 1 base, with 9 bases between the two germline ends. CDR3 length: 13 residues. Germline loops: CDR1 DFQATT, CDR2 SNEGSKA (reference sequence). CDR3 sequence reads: CSARATVNYGYTF. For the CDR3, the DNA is TGCAGTGCTAGGGCGACGGTTAACTATGGCTACACCTTC.

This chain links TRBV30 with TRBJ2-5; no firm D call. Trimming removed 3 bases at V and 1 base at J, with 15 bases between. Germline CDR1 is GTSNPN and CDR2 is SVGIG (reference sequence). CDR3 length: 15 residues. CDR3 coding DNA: TGTGCCTGGAGGCCCATGAGTGGGCTCCAAGAGACCCAGTACTTC. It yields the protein CAWRPMSGLQETQYF.

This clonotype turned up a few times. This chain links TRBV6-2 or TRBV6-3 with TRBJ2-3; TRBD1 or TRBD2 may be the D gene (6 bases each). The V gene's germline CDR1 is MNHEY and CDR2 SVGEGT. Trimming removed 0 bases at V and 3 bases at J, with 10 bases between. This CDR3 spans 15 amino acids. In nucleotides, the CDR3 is TGTGCCAGCAGTTACTCGGGCGGGACAACAGATACGCAGTATTTT. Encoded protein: CASSYSGGTTDTQYF.

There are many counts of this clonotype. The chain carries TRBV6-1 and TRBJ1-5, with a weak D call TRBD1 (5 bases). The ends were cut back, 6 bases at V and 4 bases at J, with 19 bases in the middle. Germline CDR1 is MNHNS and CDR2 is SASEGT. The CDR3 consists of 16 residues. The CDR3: CASRDMDGGGNQPQHF. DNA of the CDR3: TGTGCCAGCAGAGATATGGACGGGGGAGGGAATCAGCCCCAGCATTTT.

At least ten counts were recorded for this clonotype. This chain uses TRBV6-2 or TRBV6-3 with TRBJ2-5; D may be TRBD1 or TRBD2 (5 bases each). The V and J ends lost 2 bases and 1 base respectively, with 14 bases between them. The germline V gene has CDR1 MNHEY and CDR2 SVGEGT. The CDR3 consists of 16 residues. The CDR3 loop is CASSYPIEGTQETQYF. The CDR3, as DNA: TGTGCCAGCAGTTACCCGATCGAGGGGACCCAAGAGACCCAGTACTTC.

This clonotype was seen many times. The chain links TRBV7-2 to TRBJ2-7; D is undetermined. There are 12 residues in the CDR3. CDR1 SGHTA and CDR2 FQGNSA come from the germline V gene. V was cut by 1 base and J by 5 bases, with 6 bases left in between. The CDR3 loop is CASSLVFHEQYF. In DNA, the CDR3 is TGTGCCAGCAGCTTAGTCTTCCACGAGCAGTACTTC.

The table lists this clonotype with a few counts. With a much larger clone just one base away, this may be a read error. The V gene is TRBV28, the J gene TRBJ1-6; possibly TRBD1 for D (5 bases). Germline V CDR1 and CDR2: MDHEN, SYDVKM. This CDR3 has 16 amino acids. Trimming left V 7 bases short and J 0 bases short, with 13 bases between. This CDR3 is CASNGWGGSYNSPLHF. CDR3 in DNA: TGTGCCAGCAATGGTTGGGGGGGCTCCTATAATTCACCCCTCCACTTT.

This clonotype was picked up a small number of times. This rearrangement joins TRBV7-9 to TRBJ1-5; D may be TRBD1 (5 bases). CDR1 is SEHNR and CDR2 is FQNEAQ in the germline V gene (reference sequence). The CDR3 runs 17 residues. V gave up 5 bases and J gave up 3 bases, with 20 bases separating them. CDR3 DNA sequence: TGTGCCAGCAGCGAAACCCGGGCAGGGAGGGACAATCAGCCCCAGCATTTT. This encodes CASSETRAGRDNQPQHF.

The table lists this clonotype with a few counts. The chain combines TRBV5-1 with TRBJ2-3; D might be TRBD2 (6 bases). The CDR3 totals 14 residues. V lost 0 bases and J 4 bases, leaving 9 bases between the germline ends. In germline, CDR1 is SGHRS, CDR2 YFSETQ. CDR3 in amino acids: CASSLGSGPDTQYF. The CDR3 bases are TGCGCCAGCAGCTTGGGTAGCGGTCCAGATACGCAGTATTTT.

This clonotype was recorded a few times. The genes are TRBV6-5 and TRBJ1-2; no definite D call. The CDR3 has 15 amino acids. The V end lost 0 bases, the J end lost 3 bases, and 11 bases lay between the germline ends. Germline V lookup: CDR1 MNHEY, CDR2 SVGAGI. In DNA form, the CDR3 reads TGTGCCAGCAGTTACTCGAGTAGAAATTACTATGGCTACACCTTC. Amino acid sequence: CASSYSSRNYYGYTF.

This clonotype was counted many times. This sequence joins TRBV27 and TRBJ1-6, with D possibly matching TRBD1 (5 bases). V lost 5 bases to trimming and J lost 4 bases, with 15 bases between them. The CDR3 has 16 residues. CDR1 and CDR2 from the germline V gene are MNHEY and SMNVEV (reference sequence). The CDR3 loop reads CASSMSPTGYNSPLHF. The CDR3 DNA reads TGTGCCAGCAGTATGTCTCCTACAGGTTATAATTCACCCCTCCACTTT.

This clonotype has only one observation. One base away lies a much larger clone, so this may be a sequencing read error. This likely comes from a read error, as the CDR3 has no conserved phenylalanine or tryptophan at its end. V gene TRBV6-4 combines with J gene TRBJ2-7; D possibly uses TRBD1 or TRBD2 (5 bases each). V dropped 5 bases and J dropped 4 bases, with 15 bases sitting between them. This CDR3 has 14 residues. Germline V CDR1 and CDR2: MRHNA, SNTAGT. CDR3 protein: CASSYPSREYEQYL. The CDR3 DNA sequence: TGTGCCAGCAGTTACCCTAGCAGGGAGTACGAGCAGTACCTC.

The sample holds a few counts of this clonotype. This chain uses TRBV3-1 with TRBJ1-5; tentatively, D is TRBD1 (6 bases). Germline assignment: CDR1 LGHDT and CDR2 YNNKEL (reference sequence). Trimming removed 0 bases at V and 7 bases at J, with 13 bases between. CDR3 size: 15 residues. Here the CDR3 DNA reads TGTGCCAGCAGCCAAGATAGACAGGTAAACCAGCCCCAGCATTTT. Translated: CASSQDRQVNQPQHF.

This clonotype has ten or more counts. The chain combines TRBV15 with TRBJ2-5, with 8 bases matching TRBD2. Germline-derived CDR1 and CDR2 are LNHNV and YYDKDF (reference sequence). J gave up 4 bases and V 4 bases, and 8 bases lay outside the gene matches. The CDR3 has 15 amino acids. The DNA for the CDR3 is TGTGCCACCAGCACGGGGGGGCTATCTGGAGAGACCCAGTACTTC. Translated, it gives CATSTGGLSGETQYF. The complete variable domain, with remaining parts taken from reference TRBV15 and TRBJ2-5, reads DAMVIQNPRYQVTQFGKPVTLSCSQTLNHNVMYWYQQKSSQAPKLLFHYYDKDFNNEADTPDNFQSRRPNTSFCFLDIRSPGLGDTAMYLCATSTGGLSGETQYFGPGTRLLVL.

The CDR3 DNA reads as TGCGCCAGCAGCCAAGACGACCGAGATAATTCACCCCTCCACTTT. Residues: CASSQDDRDNSPLHF. This sequence joins TRBV4-1 and TRBJ1-6; D is ambiguous. In germline, CDR1 is MGHRA, CDR2 YSYEKL. V dropped 0 bases and J dropped 5 bases, with 8 bases sitting between them. CDR3 length: 15 amino acids.

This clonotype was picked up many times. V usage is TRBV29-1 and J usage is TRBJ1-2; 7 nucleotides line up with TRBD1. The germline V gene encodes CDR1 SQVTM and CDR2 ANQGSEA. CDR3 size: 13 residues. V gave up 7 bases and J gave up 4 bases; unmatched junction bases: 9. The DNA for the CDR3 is TGCAGCGGACGACTACAGGGGCTCTATGGCTACACCTTC. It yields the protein CSGRLQGLYGYTF.